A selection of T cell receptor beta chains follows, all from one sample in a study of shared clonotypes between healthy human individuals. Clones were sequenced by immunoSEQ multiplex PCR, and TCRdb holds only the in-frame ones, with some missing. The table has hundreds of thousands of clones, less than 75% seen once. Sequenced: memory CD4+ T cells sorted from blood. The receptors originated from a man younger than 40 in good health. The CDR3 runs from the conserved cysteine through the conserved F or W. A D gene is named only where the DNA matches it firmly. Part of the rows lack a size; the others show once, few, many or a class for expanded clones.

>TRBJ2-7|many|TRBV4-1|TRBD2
TGCGCCAGCAGCCAAGTGGGACTAGCGACTTACGAGCAGTACTTC
CASSQVGLATYEQYF
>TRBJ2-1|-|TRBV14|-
TGTGCCAGCAGCCCACCGGGCGAGCTAGCCGAAGTTTACAATGAGCAGTTCTTC
CASSPPGELAEVYNEQFF
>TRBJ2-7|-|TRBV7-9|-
TGTGCCAGCAGCTTAACAGACTACGAGCAGTACTTC
CASSLTDYEQYF
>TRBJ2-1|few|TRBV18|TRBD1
TGTGCCAGCTCAACCTCGGGACAGGTCTACAATGAGCAGTTCTTC
CASSTSGQVYNEQFF
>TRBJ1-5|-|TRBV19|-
TGTGCCAGTGGTAGAACGGGCAATCAGCCCCAGCATTTT
CASGRTGNQPQHF
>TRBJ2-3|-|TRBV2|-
TGTGCCAGCAGTGATGCAGGCACAGATACGCAGTATTTT
CASSDAGTDTQYF
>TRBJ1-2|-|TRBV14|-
TGTGCCAGCAGCCTTCTGGGGGGCAGTGGCTACACCTTC
CASSLLGGSGYTF
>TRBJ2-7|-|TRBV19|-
TGTGCCAGTAGTATAGATCTTGGGCTTTCCTACGAGCAGTACTTC
CASSIDLGLSYEQYF
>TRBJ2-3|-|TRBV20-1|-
TGCAGTGCCCGGTTCCCAGATACGCAGTATTTT
CSARFPDTQYF
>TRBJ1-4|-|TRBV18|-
TGTGCCAGCTCACCACCCGGGCAGTTGGTGGATCGCCCCGAAAAACTGTTTTTT
CASSPPGQLVDRPEKLFF
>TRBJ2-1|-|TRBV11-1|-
TGTGCCAGCAGCTTACCCCAGTTAAAGGAGCAGTTCTTC
CASSLPQLKEQFF
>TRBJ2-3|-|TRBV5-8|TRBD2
TGTGCCACCACGATACTAGCGGGAGTCACAGATACGCAGTATTTT
CATTILAGVTDTQYF
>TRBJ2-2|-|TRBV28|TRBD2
TGTGCCAGCAGTTTAGGGTTTTGGTCGGGACTAGCGGGAGGAGAATCAAAGAACACCGGGGAGCTGTTTTTT
CASSLGFWSGLAGGESKNTGELFF
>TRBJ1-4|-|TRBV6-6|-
TGTGCCAGCAGTTACTTACAGGGAGCTAATGAAAAACTGTTTTTT
CASSYLQGANEKLFF
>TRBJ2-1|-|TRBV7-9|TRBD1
TGTGCCAGCAGCTACGGACAGGGGGGCGATGAGCAGTTCTTC
CASSYGQGGDEQFF
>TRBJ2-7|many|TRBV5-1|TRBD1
TGCGCCAGCAGCCTGACAGGGAGCAACGAGCAGTACTTC
CASSLTGSNEQYF
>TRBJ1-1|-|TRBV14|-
TGTGCCAGCAGCCAAGACGGCCCCGCTTTCTTT
CASSQDGPAFF
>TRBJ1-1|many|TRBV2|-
TGTGCCAGCAGTGAAGAACTCGGGCACTACACTGTCTTT
CASSEELGHYTVF
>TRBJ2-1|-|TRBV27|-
TGTGCCAGCAGTCCGTCCGGGACACAACGAATAAGAAATGAGCAGTTCTTC
CASSPSGTQRIRNEQFF
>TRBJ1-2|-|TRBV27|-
TGTGCCAGCAGCCCGCGGATCAACTATGGCTACACCTTC
CASSPRINYGYTF
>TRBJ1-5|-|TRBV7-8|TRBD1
TGTGCCAGCAGCCCAGGGACAGGGGGCCAGAGCAATCAGCCCCAGCATTTT
CASSPGTGGQSNQPQHF
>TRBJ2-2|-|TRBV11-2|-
TGTGCCAGCAGCCCCTCCATCAGGAGAAACACCGGGGAGCTGTTTTTT
CASSPSIRRNTGELFF
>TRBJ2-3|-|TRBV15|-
TGTGCCACCGGGGTAAACACAGATACGCAGTATTTT
CATGVNTDTQYF
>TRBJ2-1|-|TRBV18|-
TGTGCCAGCTCACCACCGAGGGCGGAACTTTACAATGAGCAGTTCTTC
CASSPPRAELYNEQFF
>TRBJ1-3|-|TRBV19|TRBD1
TGTGCCAGTAGAGCAGGGGGAGATGGAAACACCATATATTTT
CASRAGGDGNTIYF
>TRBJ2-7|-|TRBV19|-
TGTGCCAGTAGTTCAGGGTTTTCCTACGAGCAGTACTTC
CASSSGFSYEQYF
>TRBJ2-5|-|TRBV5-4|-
TGTGCCAGCAGCTTGCAGGGAGAGACCCAGTACTTC
CASSLQGETQYF
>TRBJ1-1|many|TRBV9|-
TGTGCCAGCAGCGTGGGGGGCGCGGTGAACACTGAAGCTTTCTTT
CASSVGGAVNTEAFF
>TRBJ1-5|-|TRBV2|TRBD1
TGTGCCAGCAGGACTGGGACAGGGGGAAAACAGCCCCAGCATTTT
CASRTGTGGKQPQHF
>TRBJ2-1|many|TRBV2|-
TGTGCCAGCAGTGCCGCCGGAACTACCTACAATGAGCAGTTCTTC
CASSAAGTTYNEQFF
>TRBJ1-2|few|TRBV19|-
TGTGCCAGTACCCCGACAGGCCCCAGGGACTATGGCTACACCTTC
CASTPTGPRDYGYTF
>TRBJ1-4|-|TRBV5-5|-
TGTGCCAGCAGCTTGACCATGAATAATGAAAAACTGTTTTTT
CASSLTMNNEKLFF
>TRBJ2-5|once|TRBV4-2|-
TGTGCCAGCAGCCAAGAGTGGCCTAATAGCGGCGAGGGGACCCAGTACTTC
CASSQEWPNSGEGTQYF
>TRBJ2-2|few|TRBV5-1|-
TGCGCCAGCAGCTTGGACGGGCCCGGGGAGCTGTTTTTT
CASSLDGPGELFF
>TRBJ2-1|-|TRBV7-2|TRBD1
TGTGCCAGCAGCCAGGACAGGGGGCTCTACAATGAGCAGTTCTTC
CASSQDRGLYNEQFF
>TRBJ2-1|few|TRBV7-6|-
TGTGCCAGCAGCCCAATGGGGAGGGGGAATTACAATGAGCAGTTCTTC
CASSPMGRGNYNEQFF
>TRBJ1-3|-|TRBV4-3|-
TGCGCCAGCAGCCAAACGGGGGTCAGCTCTGGAAACACCATATATTTT
CASSQTGVSSGNTIYF
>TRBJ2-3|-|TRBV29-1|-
TGCAGCGTTGTATGGGGCACAGATACGCAGTATTTT
CSVVWGTDTQYF
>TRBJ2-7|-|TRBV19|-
TGTGCCAGTAGTACCGGACACCTCCCCTACGAGCAGTACTTC
CASSTGHLPYEQYF
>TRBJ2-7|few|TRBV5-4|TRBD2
TGTGCCAGCAGCTTGAGTTCGCTAGCGGGAGGGCTAGCCTACGAGCAGTACTTC
CASSLSSLAGGLAYEQYF
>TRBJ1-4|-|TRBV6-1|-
TGTGCCAGCAGCAATAATGAAAAACTGTTTTTT
CASSNNEKLFF
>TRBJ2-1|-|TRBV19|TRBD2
TGTGCCAGTAGTGTGTTAGCGGGAGGGCTTTACAATGAGCAGTTCTTC
CASSVLAGGLYNEQFF
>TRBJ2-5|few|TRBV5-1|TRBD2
TGCGCCAGCAGCCACGGACTAGCGGGAGCAGTAAAAGAGACCCAGTACTTC
CASSHGLAGAVKETQYF
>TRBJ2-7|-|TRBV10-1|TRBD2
TGCGCCAGCCGACTAGCGGACTTCTACGAGCAGTACTTC
CASRLADFYEQYF
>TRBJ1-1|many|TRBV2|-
TGTGCCAGCTCACGACACAGAGCCATGAACACTGAAGCTTTCTTT
CASSRHRAMNTEAFF
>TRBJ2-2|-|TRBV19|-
TGTGCCAGTAGTATCCCGGGTCGTGCCGGGGAGCTGTTTTTT
CASSIPGRAGELFF
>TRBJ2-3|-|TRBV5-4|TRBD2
TGTGCCAGCAGCTTTGGCGGGGGGGGGACAGATACGCAGTATTTT
CASSFGGGGTDTQYF
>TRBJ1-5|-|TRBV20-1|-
TGCAGTGCTCAGAGCAATCAGCCCCAGCATTTT
CSAQSNQPQHF
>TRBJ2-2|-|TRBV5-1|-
TGCGCCAGCAGCTTTAGCGAAATGAACACCGGGGAGCTGTTTTTT
CASSFSEMNTGELFF
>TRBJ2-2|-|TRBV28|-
TGTGCCAGCCATTACAGGGACACCGGGGAGCTGTTTTTT
CASHYRDTGELFF
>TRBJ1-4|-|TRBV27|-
TGTGCCAGCAGCTCGTGGCAGCTGAGGGAAAAACTGTTTTTT
CASSSWQLREKLFF